These 29 T cell receptor beta chains were sequenced from one sample in a study of beta chain features in type 1 diabetes. The investigators reverse transcribed all of the isolated RNA, so they sequenced expressed TCRB transcripts. The table came from immunoSEQ multiplex PCR; TCRdb's copy has only in-frame clones and leaves some out. Counted here are roughly 370,000 clones, 14% occurring once; the ten biggest clones make up under 0.04%. Sequencing was performed on naive CD4+ T cells from blood. Receptor source: a young man in good health.

This clone came up a few times. The V and J genes are TRBV5-6 and TRBJ2-5; tentative D call: TRBD2 (5 bases). The germline V and J ends were trimmed by 3 bases and 5 bases, with 17 bases remaining between them. This CDR3 has 15 amino acids. Germline V gene lookup returns CDR1 SGHDT and CDR2 YYEEEE. DNA for the CDR3: TGTGCCAGCAGCTCAGTGGACTCGACCTTGGAGACCCAGTACTTC. Translated, it gives CASSSVDSTLETQYF.

CDR3 residues: CASSLGASVQETQYF. Here the CDR3 DNA reads TGCGCCAGCAGCTTGGGCGCTAGCGTCCAAGAGACCCAGTACTTC. The chain recombines TRBV5-1 with TRBJ2-5, with D perhaps TRBD2 (6 bases). The CDR3 consists of 15 residues. CDR1 is SGHRS and CDR2 is YFSETQ in the germline V gene. Trimming left V 0 bases short and J 1 base short, with 10 bases between.

This clone turned up a few times. The chain uses TRBV30 and TRBJ2-7; TRBD1 matches at 9 bases. The CDR3 loop spans 15 amino acids. Germline V lookup: CDR1 GTSNPN, CDR2 SVGIG (reference sequence). After removal of 2 bases from V and 3 bases from J, the junction contained 8 bases not matched to a gene. The CDR3 DNA is TGTGCCTGGAGTAGGGGGACAGGGCCCGGCTACGAGCAGTACGTC. Translation: CAWSRGTGPGYEQYV.

A few counts support this clone. The chain employs TRBV7-9 and TRBJ2-2; 10 nucleotides align to TRBD2. With 4 bases clipped from V and 8 bases from J, the junction kept 13 bases outside the gene matches. Germline V gene data show CDR1 as SEHNR and CDR2 as FQNEAQ (reference sequence). The CDR3 is 17 residues long. The CDR3 coding sequence is TGTGCCAGCAGCTCTATACGCCTTGAGCGGGAGGGAGGGGAGCTGTTTTTT. Encoded protein: CASSSIRLEREGGELFF.

In this sample, this clone turned up a few times. This chain uses TRBV7-6 with TRBJ2-1; 8 positions agree with TRBD2. CDR1 is SGHVS, CDR2 FNYEAQ, per germline. CDR3 size: 14 residues. V was pared by 0 bases and J by 7 bases, with 2 bases of the junction left unmatched. This CDR3 is CASSLAGLDNEQFF. The CDR3 DNA reads as TGTGCCAGCAGCTTAGCGGGACTAGATAATGAGCAGTTCTTC.

The gene calls are TRBV4-2 and TRBJ2-5; D remains unclear. CDR1 is LGHNA and CDR2 is YNFKEQ in the germline V gene. This CDR3 spans 14 amino acids. With 4 bases removed from V and 5 bases from J, the gap between germline ends came to 14 bases. The CDR3 here is CASSLIGSGETQYF. The DNA for the CDR3 is TGTGCCAGCAGCCTTATTGGGTCTGGGGAGACCCAGTACTTC.

This clone has just a few counts. The rearrangement joins TRBV5-1 to TRBJ2-1; no reliable D call. The CDR3 totals 15 residues. CDR1 SGHRS and CDR2 YFSETQ come from the germline V gene. Trimming removed 2 bases from V and 0 bases from J, with 9 bases in between. The DNA for the CDR3 is TGCGCCAGCAGCTTCTCGTGGAGCTCCTACAATGAGCAGTTCTTC. Protein: CASSFSWSSYNEQFF.

In this sample, this clone turned up a few times. This chain uses TRBV7-2 with TRBJ2-6; the D call may be TRBD1 or TRBD2 (5 bases each). The V end lost 5 bases, the J end lost 4 bases, and 12 bases lay between the germline ends. The CDR3 is 15 residues long. Germline CDR1 is SGHTA and CDR2 is FQGNSA. The CDR3 loop is CASSPMGVGANVLTF. The CDR3 nucleotides are TGTGCCAGCAGCCCTATGGGGGTCGGGGCCAACGTCCTGACTTTC.

This chain links TRBV19 with TRBJ2-1, with a weak D call TRBD2 (6 bases). With 6 bases removed from V and 3 bases from J, the gap between germline ends came to 9 bases. Germline lookup yields CDR1 LNHDA and CDR2 SQIVND (reference sequence). This CDR3 region has 13 residues. CDR3 residues: CASSRDFYNEQFF. The CDR3 DNA sequence: TGTGCCAGTAGCAGGGACTTCTACAATGAGCAGTTCTTC.

This clone was seen more than once but under ten times. The chain uses TRBV20-1 and TRBJ2-1; D uncertain. CDR1 is DFQATT, CDR2 SNEGSKA, per germline (reference sequence). The CDR3 totals 11 residues. The V end lost 4 bases, the J end lost 5 bases, and 6 bases lay between the germline ends. The CDR3 DNA reads as TGCAGTGCTAACGGTAACAATGAGCAGTTCTTC. Translated, it gives CSANGNNEQFF.

The V and J genes are TRBV7-2 and TRBJ1-6; no clear D. The CDR3 has 15 amino acids. Germline V gene data show CDR1 as SGHTA and CDR2 as FQGNSA. The V gene lost 1 base and the J gene lost 10 bases, with 14 bases spanning the gap. The CDR3 DNA reads TGTGCCAGCAGCTTAGTCGATCTAGAGGAATCACCCCTCCACTTT. The encoded protein is CASSLVDLEESPLHF.

In this sample, this clone turned up a few times. It may be a read error: a sequence one base away is much more abundant. This chain uses TRBV7-6 with TRBJ2-5, with no clear D. The CDR3 has 11 amino acids. Trimming left V 5 bases short and J 2 bases short, with 3 bases between. CDR1 and CDR2 from the germline V gene are SGHVS and FNYEAQ. CDR3 sequence: CASSQQETQYF. For the CDR3, the DNA is TGTGCCAGCAGCCAACAAGAGACCCAGTACTTC.

Comments on this clone: The sample holds other DNA sequences that translate to the same CDR3. The chain couples TRBV7-2 to TRBJ2-7, with D possibly being TRBD1 or TRBD2 (6 bases each). The germline CDR1 and CDR2 sequences are SGHTA and FQGNSA. Trimming left V 0 bases short and J 4 bases short, with 10 bases between. CDR3 length equals 14 residues. The CDR3 region has the DNA TGTGCCAGCAGCTTAGCGCGAGGGGGGTACGAGCAGTACTTC. Its protein product is CASSLARGGYEQYF.

V gene TRBV5-6 combines with J gene TRBJ2-4; perhaps TRBD2 as D (6 bases). Looked up from germline, CDR1 is SGHDT and CDR2 is YYEEEE. The CDR3 extends over 17 amino acids. V was clipped by 3 bases and J by 1 base, with 17 bases between them. The CDR3 DNA sequence: TGTGCCAGCAGCTGGATAGGAGGGAGTGGGGCCAAAAACATTCAGTACTTC. It specifies CASSWIGGSGAKNIQYF.

In this sample, this clone turned up a few times. This chain connects TRBV9 to TRBJ2-1; weak D call: TRBD2 (5 bases). The CDR3 consists of 16 residues. Germline V CDR1 and CDR2: SGDLS, YYNGEE. Trimming removed 0 bases from V and 5 bases from J, with 15 bases in between. CDR3 protein: CASSVALAETDNEQFF. DNA for the CDR3: TGTGCCAGCAGCGTAGCCCTAGCCGAGACGGACAATGAGCAGTTCTTC.

The chain uses TRBV10-3 and TRBJ2-1; 8 bases align to TRBD1. This CDR3 has 14 amino acids. The junction had 10 bases not matched to a gene; V was cut back by 8 bases and J by 7 bases. Per the germline V gene, CDR1 is ENHRY and CDR2 is SYGVKD. CDR3 nucleotides: TGTGCCATCCAGGGGGCATCGTTCCTGAATGAGCAGTTCTTC. Its translation is CAIQGASFLNEQFF.

About this clone: Distinct nucleotide sequences in the sample also encode this CDR3. The CDR3 region has the DNA TGCAGCGTCAGACAGGGGAGCAATCAGCCCCAGCATTTT. Translating gives CSVRQGSNQPQHF. This chain connects TRBV29-1 to TRBJ1-5, with 8 bases identical to TRBD1. Germline loops: CDR1 SQVTM, CDR2 ANQGSEA. The length of the CDR3 is 13 residues. Germline trimming cut 6 bases from V and 1 base from J; bases unmatched to any gene: 2.

Only a few counts were recorded for this clone. The chain links TRBV14 to TRBJ1-1; D is unclear. CDR3 length equals 13 residues. CDR1 and CDR2 (germline): SGHDN, FVKESK. V was cut by 0 bases and J by 7 bases, with 9 bases left in between. The CDR3 DNA is TGTGCCAGCAGCCAAGATCGATTCAGTGAAGCTTTCTTT. Its protein product is CASSQDRFSEAFF.

This chain joins TRBV4-2 and TRBJ1-1; perhaps TRBD1 as D (6 bases). The CDR3 runs to 15 residues. Trimming took 0 bases from V and 6 from J, leaving 14 bases between them. The V gene's germline CDR1 is LGHNA and CDR2 YNFKEQ. CDR3 DNA sequence: TGTGCCAGCAGCCAAGATGACAACAGGGCTGCTGAAGCTTTCTTT. Translated, it gives CASSQDDNRAAEAFF.

Written as DNA, the CDR3 is TGTGCCAGCAGTTTTTCCGGGGAGCTGTTTTTT. Encoded protein: CASSFSGELFF. The chain recombines TRBV27 with TRBJ2-2; D call uncertain. The CDR3 has 11 amino acids. The V end was cut by 3 bases, the J end by 6 bases, with 2 bases between. Looked up from germline, CDR1 is MNHEY and CDR2 is SMNVEV (reference sequence).

The chain employs TRBV6-5 and TRBJ2-1, with 11 positions matching TRBD2. The germline V gene encodes CDR1 MNHEY and CDR2 SVGAGI. The CDR3 consists of 15 residues. The trim removed 6 bases at V and 0 bases at J, leaving 1 base unmatched. CDR3 DNA: TGTGCCAGCAGAACTAGCGGGAGCTCCTACAATGAGCAGTTCTTC. Its protein product is CASRTSGSSYNEQFF.

The chain uses TRBV30 and TRBJ1-1; D remains ambiguous. Deletions cut 0 bases from V and 3 bases from J, with 11 bases between. The germline V gene encodes CDR1 GTSNPN and CDR2 SVGIG (reference sequence). This CDR3 has 14 amino acids. The CDR3 spells CAWSVRWEDTEAFF. CDR3 sequence (DNA): TGTGCCTGGAGTGTACGATGGGAGGACACTGAAGCTTTCTTT.

This clone was counted only a few times. The CDR3 sequence is CAWSRLAAYNEQFF. In nucleotides, the CDR3 is TGTGCCTGGAGTCGACTAGCGGCCTACAATGAGCAGTTCTTC. The chain has TRBV30 and TRBJ2-1, with 9 positions matching TRBD2. The trim removed 2 bases at V and 2 bases at J, leaving 1 base unmatched. The CDR3 is 14 amino acids. The germline CDR1 and CDR2 sequences are GTSNPN and SVGIG (reference sequence).

The V and J genes are TRBV5-4 and TRBJ2-1; 10 positions agree with TRBD2. J lost 4 bases, V lost 0 bases, and 1 base had no gene match. This CDR3 contains 15 residues. Germline V gene lookup returns CDR1 SGHNT and CDR2 YYREEE (reference sequence). The CDR3 sequence is CASSLGTSGYNEQFF. The CDR3 DNA reads as TGTGCCAGCAGCTTGGGGACTAGCGGATACAATGAGCAGTTCTTC.

CDR3 coding DNA: TGTGCCAGCAGTGAAGCTGTGAACCGGCCCCTCCACTTT. This encodes CASSEAVNRPLHF. The chain links TRBV6-1 to TRBJ1-6; no clear D. Germline V gene sequence: CDR1 MNHNS, CDR2 SASEGT. V was clipped by 0 bases and J by 13 bases, with 10 bases between them. The CDR3 totals 13 residues.

The rearrangement joins TRBV7-9 to TRBJ2-3; TRBD2 might be the D (5 bases). Germline CDR1 and CDR2: SEHNR and FQNEAQ (reference sequence). This CDR3 has 12 amino acids. Trimming shortened V by 4 bases and J by 5 bases, and 7 bases separated the two germline ends. In DNA form, the CDR3 reads TGTGCCAGCAGCTCCGGAGGAGATACGCAGTATTTT. Its protein product is CASSSGGDTQYF.

This clone was observed a few times. V is TRBV9 and J is TRBJ2-7; D gene uncertain. The length of the CDR3 is 15 residues. The germline V gene encodes CDR1 SGDLS and CDR2 YYNGEE. V gave up 0 bases and J gave up 6 bases, with 16 bases separating them. The CDR3 loop reads CASSVDGRRTGEQYF. As DNA, the CDR3 is TGTGCCAGCAGCGTAGATGGCAGGAGAACTGGCGAGCAGTACTTC.

The table lists this clone with a few counts. The V gene is TRBV18, the J gene TRBJ2-1; 8 bases fit TRBD1. Per germline, CDR1 KGHSH and CDR2 LQKENI. This CDR3 has 15 residues. V dropped 3 bases and J dropped 6; count of bases not matched to a gene: 7. The CDR3 coding sequence is TGTGCCAGCTCACCTGGACAGGGAAGCCTCAATGAGCAGTTCTTC. It specifies CASSPGQGSLNEQFF. The full variable domain, completed using reference TRBV18 and TRBJ2-1, is NAGVMQNPRHLVRRRGQEARLRCSPMKGHSHVYWYRQLPEEGLKFMVYLQKENIIDESGMPKERFSAEFPKEGPSILRIQQVVRGDSAAYFCASSPGQGSLNEQFFGPGTRLTVL.

In this sample, this clone turned up a few times. The chain employs TRBV18 and TRBJ2-7, with D perhaps assigned TRBD1 or TRBD2 (5 bases each). CDR3 length: 13 amino acids. Deletions cut 3 bases from V and 6 bases from J, with 12 bases between. From germline, CDR1 is KGHSH and CDR2 LQKENI. The DNA for the CDR3 is TGTGCCAGCTCACCGGGGGATAGGCGCGAGCAGTACGTC. It is translated as CASSPGDRREQYV.